What follows is one TCR beta chain and its context. Germline CDR1 and CDR2: SGHDN and FVKESK. V was clipped by 2 bases and J by 5 bases; unmatched bases: 6. This CDR3 is built from 15 residues. This entry is derived from a study of identical twins. TCRdb recomputed calls from the 5' RACE reads with MiXCR, one row per CDR3 protein. The sample has a few hundred thousand distinct CDR3 sequences; about 16% are singletons. These same data were also listed under a study on yellow fever vaccine responses in identical twins.

This TCR was recovered from a woman aged 18-29 years in good health. The rearrangement uses TRBV14 and TRBJ2-5, with TRBD2 matching over 9 bases. The sequenced sample was CD4+ T cells sorted from blood. Here the CDR3 DNA reads TGTGCCAGCAGCCAAATAGCGGGAGCAGGCGAGACCCAGTACTTC. It encodes CASSQIAGAGETQYF.